These 20 T cell receptor beta chains share one sample of origin, sequenced in a study of CD8 T cells in ankylosing spondylitis. TCRdb independently ran MiXCR on the 5' RACE reads; one entry per CDR3 protein. The table includes about 700,000 distinct CDR3 sequences, around a fifth detected once. Study-wide results and limits: One TCR beta motif, made up of several highly homologous variants, appeared characteristic of ankylosing spondylitis blood.

Their specific antigens are unknown. Sequenced: blood, either unsorted or a sorted T cell fraction (not recorded which). These receptors originate from a male donor with ankylosing spondylitis.

In this sample, this clonotype turned up a few times. The V gene is TRBV27, the J gene TRBJ2-1; D call uncertain. The CDR3 sequence is 15 residues long. The ends were cut back, 3 bases at V and 6 bases at J, with 15 bases in the middle. The V gene's germline CDR1 is MNHEY and CDR2 SMNVEV (reference sequence). CDR3 sequence: CASSFNPRETNEQFF. As DNA, the CDR3 is TGTGCCAGCAGTTTCAACCCACGTGAGACCAATGAGCAGTTCTTC.

This clonotype has just one count. The V gene is TRBV2, the J gene TRBJ2-1; a possible D gene is TRBD1 (5 bases). V gave up 4 bases and J gave up 7 bases, with 14 bases separating them. Germline CDR1 reads SNHLY; CDR2 reads FYNNEI. The CDR3 extends over 14 amino acids. The CDR3 is CASSAPPGMNEQFF. In DNA form, the CDR3 reads TGTGCCAGCAGTGCCCCCCCAGGGATGAATGAGCAGTTCTTC.

The sample holds many counts of this clonotype. V usage is TRBV7-9 and J usage is TRBJ1-5, with 11 bases identical to TRBD1. Looked up from germline, CDR1 is SEHNR and CDR2 is FQNEAQ (reference sequence). The length of the CDR3 is 14 residues. Germline trimming cut 4 bases from V and 5 bases from J; bases unmatched to any gene: 1. In DNA, the CDR3 is TGTGCCAGCAGCTCGGACAGGGGGCATCAGCCCCAGCATTTT. Protein sequence: CASSSDRGHQPQHF.

Only a few counts were recorded for this clonotype. The chain is built from TRBV28 and TRBJ2-3; D is ambiguous. CDR1 MDHEN and CDR2 SYDVKM come from the germline V gene. There are 12 residues in the CDR3. Trimming removed 4 bases from V and 6 bases from J, with 8 bases in between. The CDR3 reads CASSSGLDTQYF. CDR3 DNA sequence: TGTGCCAGCAGTTCGGGCCTGGATACGCAGTATTTT.

The J gene is TRBJ2-5, the V gene TRBV6-5; 8 bases fit TRBD2. This CDR3 spans 16 amino acids. Germline CDR1 reads MNHEY; CDR2 reads SVGAGI. The V and J ends lost 2 bases and 3 bases, in that order; junction bases with no gene match: 8. The CDR3 here is CASSYPGGTFKETQYF. The CDR3 nucleotides read TGTGCCAGCAGTTACCCGGGGGGGACATTCAAAGAGACCCAGTACTTC.

This clonotype was observed a handful of times. The V gene is TRBV7-9, the J gene TRBJ2-1; 9 bases match TRBD2. Germline V lookup: CDR1 SEHNR, CDR2 FQNEAQ (reference sequence). CDR3 length: 17 amino acids. The J segment lost 5 bases and the V segment lost 3 bases, leaving 11 bases of the junction unmatched. The CDR3 protein is CASSFAGVIAGDNEQFF. The CDR3 DNA sequence: TGTGCCAGCAGCTTCGCGGGAGTTATAGCGGGGGACAATGAGCAGTTCTTC. Supplemented by reference TRBV7-9 and TRBJ2-1, the full variable domain reads DTGVSQNPRHKITKRGQNVTFRCDPISEHNRLYWYRQTLGQGPEFLTYFQNEAQLEKSRLLSDRFSAERPKGSFSTLEIQRTEQGDSAMYLCASSFAGVIAGDNEQFFGPGTRLTVL.

CDR3 nucleotide sequence: TGTGCCAGCAGCTTAGGACTCGGGCTAGCGGGGGACCCCAATGAGCAGTTCTTC. Its translation: CASSLGLGLAGDPNEQFF. J is TRBJ2-1 and V is TRBV11-1, with TRBD2 matching 10 bases. Germline V gene data show CDR1 as SGHAT and CDR2 as FQDESV (reference sequence). CDR3 length: 18 amino acids. The ends lost 1 base at V and 6 bases at J; junction bases unmatched: 12. Supplemented by reference TRBV11-1 and TRBJ2-1, the full variable domain reads EAEVAQSPRYKITEKSQAVAFWCDPISGHATLYWYRQILGQGPELLVQFQDESVVDDSQLPKDRFSAERLKGVDSTLKIQPAELGDSAMYLCASSLGLGLAGDPNEQFFGPGTRLTVL.

This clonotype occurred many times. The V and J genes are TRBV5-5 and TRBJ2-3, with TRBD1 matching over 9 bases. Germline V lookup: CDR1 SGHKS, CDR2 YYEKEE (reference sequence). V lost 7 bases and J lost 1; bases outside the gene matches: 10. CDR3 length: 16 residues. The CDR3 here is CASALQGALGTDTQYF. CDR3 in DNA: TGTGCCAGCGCCCTACAGGGGGCGCTGGGCACAGATACGCAGTATTTT.

The chain has TRBV24-1 and TRBJ1-2, with D perhaps TRBD1 (6 bases). From germline, CDR1 is KGHDR and CDR2 SFDVKD. The CDR3 sequence is 13 residues long. V lost 2 bases and J 7 bases, leaving 10 bases between the germline ends. The CDR3 loop is CATSDSTGGGYTF. The CDR3 DNA is TGTGCCACCAGTGATTCGACAGGTGGTGGCTACACCTTC.

This rearrangement joins TRBV5-1 to TRBJ1-2, with D perhaps matching TRBD1 (5 bases). CDR1 is SGHRS, CDR2 YFSETQ, per germline. V lost 0 bases and J 4 bases, leaving 13 bases between the germline ends. The CDR3 covers 15 residues. The DNA for the CDR3 is TGCGCCAGCAGCTTGGAGGTCGGGACCTTCTATGGCTACACCTTC. This translates into CASSLEVGTFYGYTF.

The table lists this clonotype with a few counts. V is TRBV10-3 and J is TRBJ2-1; TRBD1 or TRBD2 may be the D gene (5 bases each). The CDR3 totals 15 residues. V was shortened by 5 bases and J by 6 bases, with 17 bases between the two germline ends. Germline CDR1 and CDR2: ENHRY and SYGVKD. For the CDR3, the DNA is TGTGCCATCAGTAGGGACGGACCCCTTAGCAATGAGCAGTTCTTC. Translating gives CAISRDGPLSNEQFF.

V is TRBV12-3 or TRBV12-4 and J is TRBJ1-1; D is ambiguous. The CDR3 is 15 amino acids. With 3 bases removed from V and 1 base from J, the gap between germline ends came to 12 bases. CDR3 in DNA: TGTGCCAGCAGTTTTTTCCGGACGGCGAACACTGAAGCTTTCTTT. It specifies CASSFFRTANTEAFF.

This clonotype was found many times. V and J are TRBV29-1 and TRBJ1-1; D gene unclear. Trimming removed 4 bases from V and 6 bases from J, with 12 bases in between. This CDR3 has 12 amino acids. Germline assignment: CDR1 SQVTM and CDR2 ANQGSEA. CDR3 amino acids: CSVVPTSSEAFF. The CDR3, as DNA: TGCAGCGTTGTTCCAACGTCATCTGAAGCTTTCTTT.

The chain employs TRBV24-1 and TRBJ2-2, with D perhaps matching TRBD1 (5 bases). Trimming removed 3 bases at V and 3 bases at J, with 10 bases between. Germline V gives CDR1 KGHDR, CDR2 SFDVKD. This CDR3 is 15 amino acids long. CDR3 bases: TGTGCCACCAGTGATCAAGGGGTGGACACCGGGGAGCTGTTTTTT. Amino acids: CATSDQGVDTGELFF.

The sample holds a few counts of this clonotype. CDR3 residues: CASGGYQPQHF. The CDR3 nucleotides read TGTGCCAGCGGGGGGTATCAGCCCCAGCATTTT. This chain links TRBV27 with TRBJ1-5, with D possibly being TRBD1 (5 bases). The germline CDR1 and CDR2 sequences are MNHEY and SMNVEV (reference sequence). The V end lost 8 bases, the J end lost 5 bases, and 7 bases lay between the germline ends. There are 11 residues in the CDR3.

This clonotype was detected only a few times. This rearrangement joins TRBV11-3 to TRBJ2-7, with D possibly called TRBD1 or TRBD2 (5 bases each). The CDR3 covers 13 residues. Trimming shortened V by 3 bases and J by 7 bases, and 13 bases separated the two germline ends. Looked up from germline, CDR1 is SGHNT and CDR2 is YENEEA. Here the CDR3 DNA reads TGTGCCAGCAGCTTCGGCTCCTGGGGGGAGCAGTACTTC. Its protein is CASSFGSWGEQYF.

The chain links TRBV10-3 to TRBJ2-3, with TRBD2 as a possible D gene (5 bases). The germline V and J ends were trimmed by 7 bases and 1 base, with 9 bases remaining between them. CDR1 and CDR2 (germline): ENHRY, SYGVKD. CDR3 length: 13 residues. The CDR3, as DNA: TGTGCCATCAAGGCAGCGGGCACAGATACGCAGTATTTT. Translation gives CAIKAAGTDTQYF.

The V call is TRBV7-2, the J call TRBJ2-7; D is unclear. The V gene lost 0 bases and the J gene lost 3 bases, with 9 bases spanning the gap. CDR1 is SGHTA and CDR2 is FQGNSA in the germline V gene. The CDR3 has 14 residues. Written as DNA, the CDR3 is TGTGCCAGCAGCTTAGCGGCTAAAGACTACGAGCAGTACTTC. Translating gives CASSLAAKDYEQYF. Complete variable domain (other parts from reference TRBV7-2 and TRBJ2-7): GAGVSQSPSNKVTEKGKDVELRCDPISGHTALYWYRQSLGQGLEFLIYFQGNSAPDKSGLPSDRFSAERTGGSVSTLTIQRTQQEDSAVYLCASSLAAKDYEQYFGPGTRLTVT.

This clonotype was seen a few times. This sequence joins TRBV20-1 and TRBJ1-2; D unclear. Germline lookup yields CDR1 DFQATT and CDR2 SNEGSKA (reference sequence). The length of the CDR3 is 13 residues. The V end was cut by 5 bases, the J end by 7 bases, with 17 bases between. The CDR3 DNA sequence: TGCAGTGCTGAGAGCGCCGGGCGGAGTGGCTACACCTTC. Its translation is CSAESAGRSGYTF.

This clonotype was found many times. The rearrangement joins TRBV12-3 or TRBV12-4 to TRBJ1-2; tentatively, D is TRBD1 (5 bases). This CDR3 is built from 14 residues. V gave up 5 bases and J gave up 7 bases, with 17 bases separating them. CDR3 loop: CASSPQGGRVGYTF. The CDR3 nucleotides read TGTGCCAGCAGTCCCCAGGGAGGGAGGGTTGGCTACACCTTC.